This T cell receptor (beta chain) was observed in a study of cytomegalovirus exposure and HLA in healthy donors. Here immunoSEQ multiplex PCR was the method, and the copy in TCRdb shows in-frame clones only, minus some. The top ten hold roughly 0.83% of the sample, which has under 400,000 clones, about nine tenths seen once. About this clone: Its antigen remains unidentified.

Whole-study findings and limits: According to the study, roughly 160 TCR beta chains were cytomegalovirus-associated.

The germline V and J ends were trimmed by 6 bases and 5 bases, with 16 bases remaining between them. Germline lookup yields CDR1 SGHDN and CDR2 FVKESK. The CDR3 length is 14 residues. The sequenced sample consisted of PBMCs. This receptor was obtained from a woman between 18 and 30 years old in good health and CMV-seronegative. This chain uses TRBV14 with TRBJ1-2; D is undetermined. The CDR3 loop reads CASSRDGVGYGYTF. The CDR3, as DNA: TGTGCCAGCAGTCGAGACGGGGTGGGGTATGGCTACACCTTC. Full variable domain (missing parts from reference TRBV14 and TRBJ1-2): EAGVTQFPSHSVIEKGQTVTLRCDPISGHDNLYWYRRVMGKEIKFLLHFVKESKQDESGMPNNRFLAERTGGTYSTLKVQPAELEDSGVYFCASSRDGVGYGYTFGSGTRLTVV.